One sample yielded the 14 T cell receptor beta chains listed below, sequenced in a study of cytomegalovirus exposure and HLA in healthy donors. PCR amplification relied on 60 Vbeta primers (plus 13 Jbeta primers). Assay: immunoSEQ multiplex PCR; the TCRdb copy retains only in-frame clones and omits some. The data show approximately 140,000 clones, over 70% seen once. Sequenced: PBMCs. The origin of the receptors is a woman in her forties in good health and CMV-seronegative.

This chain connects TRBV7-7 to TRBJ1-1; 9 bases match TRBD1. CDR1 and CDR2 from the germline V gene are SSHAT and FNYEAQ (reference sequence). V lost 1 base, J lost 1 base, and 10 bases stayed unmatched. This CDR3 contains 18 residues. This chain's CDR3 is CASSLEGGQGRGNTEAFF. Here the CDR3 DNA reads TGTGCCAGCAGCTTAGAGGGAGGACAGGGGCGGGGGAACACTGAAGCTTTCTTT.

V gene TRBV6-1 combines with J gene TRBJ2-2; a possible D gene is TRBD1 (6 bases). V was cut by 4 bases and J by 0 bases, with 9 bases left in between. The CDR3 has 15 amino acids. Germline V lookup: CDR1 MNHNS, CDR2 SASEGT. This CDR3 reads CASSAWTANTGELFF. For the CDR3, the DNA is TGTGCCAGCAGTGCCTGGACAGCGAACACCGGGGAGCTGTTTTTT.

This clone was seen a few times. In nucleotides, the CDR3 is TGTGCCAGCAGGCCCGGGACAGGGAGCGAAAAACTGTTTTTT. This gives the protein CASRPGTGSEKLFF. The V gene is TRBV28, the J gene TRBJ1-4, with TRBD1 identical over 9 bases. V dropped 6 bases and J dropped 8; count of bases not matched to a gene: 7. CDR1 and CDR2 from the germline V gene are MDHEN and SYDVKM. This CDR3 is built from 14 residues.

This clone appeared a single time. V gene TRBV5-1 combines with J gene TRBJ2-3; 7 bases agree with TRBD2. CDR1 is SGHRS, CDR2 YFSETQ, per germline. J was trimmed by 2 bases and V by 0 bases; bases with no gene match: 3. This CDR3 spans 15 amino acids. CDR3 in amino acids: CASSLVAGVTDTQYF. CDR3 sequence (DNA): TGCGCCAGCAGCTTGGTTGCGGGAGTCACAGATACGCAGTATTTT.

This clone was detected a few times. The gene calls are TRBV5-8 and TRBJ1-1, with D maybe TRBD1 (5 bases). This CDR3 is built from 14 residues. Deletions cut 2 bases from V and 0 bases from J, with 8 bases between. Germline values: CDR1 SGHTS, CDR2 YDEGEE. CDR3 bases: TGTGCCAGCAGCTTTGGGGGGATGAACACTGAAGCTTTCTTT. Its protein product is CASSFGGMNTEAFF.

The genes are TRBV29-1 and TRBJ1-1, with 8 bases fitting TRBD1. The germline V gene has CDR1 SQVTM and CDR2 ANQGSEA. The V gene end was trimmed by 6 bases and the J gene end by 11 bases; junction bases not matched to a gene: 5. CDR3 size: 10 residues. CDR3 coding DNA: TGCAGCGTGAGGACAGGGTGCGCTTTCTTT. As protein: CSVRTGCAFF.

V gene TRBV21-1 combines with J gene TRBJ2-2; TRBD1 reflects the table's D call only, with no check against the DNA. TRBV21-1 is a pseudogene segment. This CDR3 comprises 16 residues. The CDR3 loop reads CASTLHRGCNTGELFF. Here the CDR3 DNA reads TGTGCCAGCACCCTTCACAGGGGGTGTAACACCGGGGAGCTGTTTTTT.

This sequence joins TRBV7-8 and TRBJ1-5, with 8 positions matching TRBD1. Germline CDR1 is SGHVS and CDR2 is FQNEAQ. With 5 bases clipped from V and 6 bases from J, the junction kept 18 bases outside the gene matches. The CDR3 is 18 amino acids. The chain's CDR3 is CASSTLPGTGWVTQPQHF. CDR3 nucleotide sequence: TGTGCCAGCAGCACCCTGCCGGGGACAGGTTGGGTTACTCAGCCCCAGCATTTT.

The V call is TRBV12-2, the J call TRBJ1-3; the table names TRBD1, a call not compared with the DNA. TRBV12-2 is a pseudogene segment. The CDR3 loop spans 21 amino acids. CDR3 bases: TGTGCAAGTCGCCCCCGTCAATGGGGACAGGGGGTTCCCTCCTCTGGAAACACCATATATTTT. Amino acid sequence: CASRPRQWGQGVPSSGNTIYF.

In the case of this clone: The same CDR3 also results from other DNA sequences found in this sample. The V and J genes are TRBV30 and TRBJ2-2; D may be TRBD2 (5 bases). The CDR3 consists of 13 residues. Germline V gene sequence: CDR1 GTSNPN, CDR2 SVGIG (reference sequence). V was clipped by 0 bases and J by 7 bases, with 9 bases between them. The CDR3 spells CAWSVGRGGELFF. The DNA for the CDR3 is TGTGCCTGGAGTGTAGGCCGGGGCGGGGAGCTGTTTTTT.

This clone was detected only once. The rearrangement joins TRBV28 to TRBJ1-2, with 10 positions matching TRBD1. Germline V gives CDR1 MDHEN, CDR2 SYDVKM. Unmatched junction bases numbered 9, after V lost 6 bases and J lost 2 bases. The CDR3 totals 16 residues. The CDR3 nucleotides are TGTGCCAGCAGCTCTTCTGGACAGGGGGGCAACTATGGCTACACCTTC. Protein sequence: CASSSSGQGGNYGYTF.

Only a few counts were recorded for this clone. The rearrangement links TRBV27 to TRBJ1-2; 10 nucleotides agree with TRBD1. V lost 3 bases to trimming and J lost 6 bases; unmatched junction nucleotides: 10. CDR1 is MNHEY, CDR2 SMNVEV, per germline (reference sequence). This CDR3 contains 16 residues. In nucleotides, the CDR3 is TGTGCCAGCAGTTTCTCCGGGACAGGGGTCTCTCATGGCTACACCTTC. Amino acids: CASSFSGTGVSHGYTF.

This clone was counted a few times. The J gene is TRBJ2-1, the V gene TRBV27; 8 positions agree with TRBD2. CDR3 length equals 16 residues. V shed 4 bases and J 3 bases; nucleotides not matched to a gene: 8. The germline V gene has CDR1 MNHEY and CDR2 SMNVEV (reference sequence). The CDR3 coding sequence is TGTGCCAGCAGTTCCCCCCTAGCGGGCAGCTACAATGAGCAGTTCTTC. Translating it yields CASSSPLAGSYNEQFF.

J is TRBJ2-3 and V is TRBV9, with 10 nucleotides matching TRBD2. CDR1 is SGDLS, CDR2 YYNGEE, per germline. The CDR3 runs to 19 residues. J lost 2 bases, V lost 0 bases, and 12 bases had no gene match. The DNA of the CDR3 is TGTGCCAGCAGCGTAGCTCAATTGGCTAGCGGGAGTTCCACAGATACGCAGTATTTT. Its protein is CASSVAQLASGSSTDTQYF.